This is a list of T cell receptor beta chains from one sample in a study of PD-1 blockade in mismatch repair-deficient tumors. Sequencing used immunoSEQ multiplex PCR; TCRdb keeps in-frame clones, though not all of them. The table includes roughly 120,000 clones, roughly 90% detected once. Source: peripheral blood, taken 70 to 73 weeks after starting pembrolizumab. The receptors originated from an adult with mismatch repair-deficient cancer. Each CDR3 is given with its conserved first and last residue. D genes are given only for firm matches. Clone size appears in some rows only: once, few, many, or a class for an expanded clone.

V gene,D gene,clone size,J gene,CDR3 protein,CDR3 DNA
TRBV9,TRBD1,once,TRBJ2-1,CASSVLGTGGSGEQFF,TGTGCCAGCAGCGTACTTGGGACAGGGGGCTCCGGTGAGCAGTTCTTC
TRBV5-4,TRBD1,-,TRBJ2-7,CASSPGTGTYEQYF,TGTGCCAGCAGCCCCGGGACAGGGACCTACGAGCAGTACTTC
TRBV27,TRBD2,-,TRBJ2-2,CASSLGTSGYGELFF,TGTGCCAGCAGTTTAGGGACTAGCGGGTACGGGGAGCTGTTTTTT
TRBV30,-,-,TRBJ1-1,CAWSVGTRVMNTEAFF,TGTGCCTGGAGTGTAGGGACCAGGGTCATGAACACTGAAGCTTTCTTT
TRBV10-2,-,-,TRBJ2-7,CASSRDGLSYEQYF,TGCGCCAGCAGCCGGGACGGACTATCCTACGAGCAGTACTTC
TRBV9,-,-,TRBJ2-3,CASSVDGGTDTQYF,TGTGCCAGCAGCGTTGACGGGGGAACAGATACGCAGTATTTT
TRBV7-6,-,once,TRBJ2-1,CASSLATGDNEQFF,TGTGCCAGCAGCTTAGCAACAGGAGACAATGAGCAGTTCTTC
TRBV21-1,-,-,TRBJ1-5,CASTKFRDRGLSSNQPQHF,TGTGCCAGCACCAAATTTCGGGACAGGGGTCTCTCTAGCAATCAGCCCCAGCATTTT
TRBV6-6,-,-,TRBJ2-1,CASSYSRELNEQFF,TGTGCCAGCAGTTACTCTAGGGAACTCAATGAGCAGTTCTTC
TRBV19,-,once,TRBJ1-1,CASSTDSESGNTEAFF,TGTGCCAGTAGTACTGACAGCGAATCCGGGAACACTGAAGCTTTCTTT
TRBV7-8,TRBD1,-,TRBJ2-1,CASSCPDRGCNEQFF,TGTGCCAGCAGCTGCCCGGACAGGGGTTGCAATGAGCAGTTCTTC
TRBV7-9,-,-,TRBJ2-5,CASSSGGQETQYF,TGTGCCAGCAGCTCCGGAGGGCAAGAGACCCAGTACTTC
TRBV4-1,TRBD1,-,TRBJ2-1,CASSQGRDSDNEQFF,TGCGCCAGCAGCCAAGGCCGGGACAGCGACAATGAGCAGTTCTTC
TRBV14,TRBD2,-,TRBJ2-7,CASSQLGLAGKGNEQYF,TGTGCCAGCAGCCAATTGGGATTAGCGGGAAAGGGAAACGAGCAGTACTTC
TRBV7-6,-,-,TRBJ2-1,CASVPSMGSYNEQFF,TGTGCCAGCGTCCCATCTATGGGGTCCTACAATGAGCAGTTCTTC
TRBV29-1,-,-,TRBJ2-5,CSLRKGVSETQYF,TGCAGCCTTAGAAAGGGGGTTAGCGAGACCCAGTACTTC
TRBV5-4,-,-,TRBJ1-1,CASSLLSRVNTEAFF,TGTGCCAGCAGCTTATTAAGCAGGGTGAACACTGAAGCTTTCTTT
TRBV6-4,TRBD1,-,TRBJ1-2,CASSDGTGGGYGYTF,TGTGCCAGCAGTGACGGGACAGGGGGAGGCTATGGCTACACCTTC
TRBV5-6,-,-,TRBJ2-1,CASSKQVNLVYEQFF,TGTGCCAGCAGCAAACAGGTGAATTTGGTCTATGAGCAGTTCTTC
TRBV5-5,-,-,TRBJ1-4,CASSLSPGGEKLFF,TGTGCCAGCAGCTTGTCCCCGGGGGGCGAAAAACTGTTTTTT
TRBV27,TRBD1,-,TRBJ2-1,CASSSPARGLYNEQFF,TGTGCCAGCAGTTCCCCGGCTAGGGGGCTTTACAATGAGCAGTTCTTC
TRBV4-1,TRBD2,-,TRBJ2-7,CASSQGAGGPYEQYF,TGCGCCAGCAGCCAGGGTGCGGGAGGCCCCTACGAGCAGTACTTC
TRBV18,-,-,TRBJ1-3,CASSPSSLAGNTIYF,TGTGCCAGCTCACCAAGCTCTCTCGCTGGAAACACCATATATTTT
TRBV4-1,-,-,TRBJ2-7,CASSQDSGTDYEQYF,TGCGCCAGCAGCCAAGACTCCGGGACTGATTACGAGCAGTACTTC
TRBV28,-,-,TRBJ2-7,CASSSGAPYEQYF,TGTGCCAGCAGTTCGGGGGCCCCCTACGAGCAGTACTTC
TRBV7-9,-,once,TRBJ1-4,CASRGGNGYNEKLFF,TGTGCCAGCAGAGGAGGGAACGGTTATAATGAAAAACTGTTTTTT
TRBV4-2,TRBD2,-,TRBJ2-1,CASSPGLASSNEQFF,TGTGCCAGCAGCCCGGGACTAGCGAGTAGCAATGAGCAGTTCTTC
TRBV9,-,-,TRBJ2-3,CASSVGGWLDTQYF,TGTGCCAGCAGCGTAGGAGGGTGGCTGGATACGCAGTATTTT
TRBV21-1,-,once,TRBJ2-7,CVASCDEQYF,TGTGTCGCGTCGTGCGACGAGCAGTACTTC
TRBV6-6,-,-,TRBJ1-5,CASSPVGFNQPQHF,TGTGCCAGCAGCCCCGTGGGATTCAATCAGCCCCAGCATTTT
TRBV29-1,-,-,TRBJ2-7,CSGRDGGEQYF,TGCAGCGGCAGGGACGGGGGCGAGCAGTACTTC
TRBV5-4,-,-,TRBJ2-6,CASSLTGRAGANVLTF,TGTGCCAGCAGCTTAACAGGGAGGGCTGGGGCCAACGTCCTGACTTTC
TRBV14,TRBD2,-,TRBJ2-7,CASSQASGTSGRVDEQYF,TGTGCCAGCAGCCAAGCCTCCGGGACTAGCGGGAGGGTCGACGAGCAGTACTTC
TRBV12-5,-,-,TRBJ2-1,CASAFADSPYNEQFF,TGTGCTAGTGCTTTTGCGGACAGTCCCTACAATGAGCAGTTCTTC
TRBV11-1,-,many,TRBJ1-1,CASSPGGITEAFF,TGTGCCAGCAGCCCGGGGGGAATCACTGAAGCTTTCTTT
TRBV7-9,-,-,TRBJ2-7,CASSLMGEVGYEQYF,TGTGCCAGCAGCTTAATGGGGGAAGTTGGCTACGAGCAGTACTTC
TRBV4-3,TRBD1,-,TRBJ1-2,CASSQSTGDYGYTF,TGCGCCAGCAGCCAATCGACAGGGGACTATGGCTACACCTTC
TRBV28,-,-,TRBJ2-5,CASSSARGVETQYF,TGTGCCAGCAGTTCGGCAAGAGGGGTGGAGACCCAGTACTTC
TRBV7-9,-,-,TRBJ2-7,CASSLAREQYF,TGTGCCAGCAGCTTAGCCCGGGAGCAGTACTTC
TRBV11-3,TRBD2,few,TRBJ2-1,CASSFSLRTSGRTDEQFF,TGTGCCAGCAGCTTTAGCCTTCGGACTAGCGGGAGAACTGATGAGCAGTTCTTC